These 16 T cell receptor beta chains came from one sample sequenced in a study of T-cell reconstitution after alpha-beta-depleted transplantation in children (dated by TCRdb to about 2016). What this sample's treatment or condition label stands for: allogeneic hematopoietic cell transplantation with graft depleted of TCRalphabeta T cells and CD19 B cells. Preparation of the library involved PCR. Sequencing used an Illumina HiSeq 2500. To normalize quantification of the TCRbeta repertoire, the TCR libraries were built with molecular barcoding that relied on unique molecular identifiers. Using fastp at Q25 and MiXCR, TCRdb reprocessed the public reads and kept productive beta chains. Under each unique CDR3 protein, matching rows form one entry showing the most common genes and DNA. A total of around 960,000 distinct CDR3 sequences appear in this sample, about 29% of them only once. The ten largest account for roughly 31% of the sample.

The starting material was PBMCs, mostly from graft donor cells, obtained 360 days after TCRalphabeta/CD19-depleted stem cell transplant. Every receptor here comes from a boy under two years old who had a stem cell transplant for SCID, so the T cells may come from the graft donor.

The gene calls are TRBV10-2 and TRBJ1-6; D is uncertain. Germline V lookup: CDR1 WSHSY, CDR2 SAAADI. Trimming left V 2 bases short and J 10 bases short, with 18 bases between. This CDR3 spans 16 amino acids. CDR3 sequence: CASSEKGSMGESPLHF. Written as DNA, the CDR3 is TGCGCCAGCAGTGAGAAAGGCAGTATGGGAGAATCACCCCTCCACTTT.

This clonotype was detected only a few times. The chain has TRBV6-1 and TRBJ2-1, with TRBD2 matching over 11 bases. Trimming cost V 6 bases and J 4 bases; bases outside gene matches: 8. The germline V gene encodes CDR1 MNHNS and CDR2 SASEGT. The CDR3 length is 16 residues. The CDR3 nucleotides are TGTGCCAGCAGGAACTTAGCGGGGGGGGTGTACAATGAGCAGTTCTTC. Its protein product is CASRNLAGGVYNEQFF.

A few counts support this clonotype. The rearrangement links TRBV7-9 to TRBJ2-3, with no clear D. The ends were cut back, 1 base at V and 6 bases at J, with 11 bases in the middle. The CDR3 is 14 residues long. Germline-derived CDR1 and CDR2 are SEHNR and FQNEAQ (reference sequence). The CDR3 DNA is TGTGCCAGCAGCTTAGTCGGGCCGTTGGATACGCAGTATTTT. Amino acid sequence: CASSLVGPLDTQYF.

V gene TRBV11-1 combines with J gene TRBJ2-5; D not certain. The CDR3 is 18 amino acids. The germline gives CDR1 SGHAT, CDR2 FQDESV (reference sequence). V lost 2 bases, J lost 2 bases, and 21 bases lay in between. The CDR3, as DNA: TGTGCCAGCAGCTTAAATGTGGTTACTGGGTCCGGGCAAGAGACCCAGTACTTC. Translation gives CASSLNVVTGSGQETQYF.

This clonotype turned up a few times. The chain has TRBV12-3 or TRBV12-4 and TRBJ1-2, with TRBD1 matching 7 bases. V was clipped by 1 base and J by 4 bases; unmatched bases: 6. This CDR3 contains 15 residues. CDR3 sequence reads: CASSLGDRSLYGYTF. The CDR3 DNA is TGTGCCAGCAGTTTAGGGGACAGAAGCCTCTATGGCTACACCTTC.

The chain employs TRBV29-1 and TRBJ1-1, with 10 bases aligning to TRBD1. V was clipped by 7 bases and J by 8 bases; unmatched bases: 7. CDR3 length: 12 amino acids. Germline lookup yields CDR1 SQVTM and CDR2 ANQGSEA. CDR3 protein: CSGGDRGPEAFF. CDR3 bases: TGCAGCGGGGGGGACAGGGGCCCCGAAGCTTTCTTT. Full variable domain (missing parts from reference TRBV29-1 and TRBJ1-1): SAVISQKPSRDICQRGTSLTIQCQVDSQVTMMFWYRQQPGQSLTLIATANQGSEATYESGFVIDKFPISRPNLTFSTLTVSNMSPEDSSIYLCSGGDRGPEAFFGQGTRLTVV.

The chain employs TRBV13 and TRBJ2-7, with 7 positions matching TRBD1. Germline V gene data show CDR1 as PRHDT and CDR2 as FYEKMQ (reference sequence). The CDR3 totals 16 residues. J gave up 0 bases and V 0 bases, and 5 bases lay outside the gene matches. The CDR3 here is CASSLGGTASSYEQYF. The CDR3 bases are TGTGCCAGCAGCTTAGGTGGGACAGCTAGCTCCTACGAGCAGTACTTC.

The genes are TRBV5-1 and TRBJ2-1, with a possible D match to TRBD2 (7 bases). Germline V gives CDR1 SGHRS, CDR2 YFSETQ. Deletions cut 4 bases from V and 7 bases from J, with 12 bases between. The CDR3 is made up of 13 amino acids. CDR3 sequence reads: CASSAGGRNEQFF. CDR3 coding DNA: TGCGCCAGCAGCGCCGGGGGGCGAAATGAGCAGTTCTTC.

V is TRBV12-3 or TRBV12-4 and J is TRBJ2-5, with 12 nucleotides matching TRBD1. The junction had 12 bases not matched to a gene; V was cut back by 6 bases and J by 4 bases. The CDR3 contains 17 residues. The CDR3 nucleotides are TGTGCCAGCAGCTCATCCTTCGGGACAGGGGGCGGAGAGACCCAGTACTTC. Its translation is CASSSSFGTGGGETQYF.

The chain couples TRBV6-2 or TRBV6-3 to TRBJ2-5; no clear D. With 1 base removed from V and 5 bases from J, the gap between germline ends came to 5 bases. CDR3 length equals 12 residues. The germline V gene has CDR1 MNHEY and CDR2 SVGEGT. The CDR3 coding sequence is TGTGCCAGCAGTTACTTCGTGGAGACCCAGTACTTC. This translates into CASSYFVETQYF.

This clonotype appeared a few times. This chain joins TRBV29-1 and TRBJ2-7; TRBD1 agrees at 10 bases. The germline CDR1 and CDR2 sequences are SQVTM and ANQGSEA. The CDR3 spans 16 residues. V gave up 0 bases and J gave up 6 bases; unmatched junction bases: 11. The CDR3: CSVEEGPGQGSREQYF. DNA for the CDR3: TGCAGCGTTGAAGAGGGACCGGGACAGGGGTCACGCGAGCAGTACTTC.

In its sample, this clonotype was seen a few times. The V and J genes are TRBV7-9 and TRBJ1-1, with D possibly being TRBD1 (6 bases). V lost 10 bases to trimming and J lost 2 bases, with 14 bases between them. The CDR3 spans 13 residues. CDR1 and CDR2 (germline): SEHNR, FQNEAQ (reference sequence). The CDR3 sequence is CATNARGNTEAFF. The CDR3 region has the DNA TGTGCCACCAACGCCAGGGGAAACACTGAAGCTTTCTTT.

The chain joins TRBV24-1 to TRBJ2-3; 9 nucleotides line up with TRBD1. The CDR3 runs to 17 residues. Losses at the gene ends were 4 bases for V and 2 bases for J; bases not matched to a gene: 9. Per the germline V gene, CDR1 is KGHDR and CDR2 is SFDVKD. The CDR3 here is CATSEGTGGLITDTQYF. In nucleotides, the CDR3 is TGTGCCACCAGTGAGGGAACAGGGGGCCTAATCACAGATACGCAGTATTTT.

The chain recombines TRBV6-1 with TRBJ2-1; 9 bases line up with TRBD2. CDR3 length: 16 amino acids. Trimming took 6 bases from V and 5 from J; bases not matched to a gene: 11. Per the germline V gene, CDR1 is MNHNS and CDR2 is SASEGT. The chain's CDR3 is CASSPLLAGPHNEQFF. For the CDR3, the DNA is TGTGCCAGCAGCCCGCTCCTAGCGGGGCCCCACAATGAGCAGTTCTTC.

The chain is built from TRBV3-1 and TRBJ2-3, with 11 positions matching TRBD2. V lost 1 base and J lost 1; bases outside the gene matches: 10. This CDR3 is 19 amino acids long. CDR1 LGHDT and CDR2 YNNKEL come from the germline V gene (reference sequence). The CDR3 loop reads CASSQVSGGDLFRTDTQYF. In DNA, the CDR3 is TGTGCCAGCAGCCAAGTTAGCGGGGGGGACTTATTTCGCACAGATACGCAGTATTTT.

CDR3 nucleotides: TGCAGTGCTCGACCGTGGGGGCTGGGAAACACCATATATTTT. Its translation is CSARPWGLGNTIYF. J is TRBJ1-3 and V is TRBV20-1; D is possibly TRBD1 (6 bases). The CDR3 runs 14 residues. Trimming pared 5 bases from V and 4 bases from J, leaving 15 bases between. From germline, CDR1 is DFQATT and CDR2 SNEGSKA (reference sequence).